Shown below are 14 T cell receptor beta chains from a single sample sequenced in a study of T cell repertoires in cytomegalovirus infection. TCRdb reanalysed the reads using MiXCR and keeps one entry per CDR3 protein. This table has a few hundred thousand distinct CDR3 sequences, over 15% appearing once. The specimen sequenced was CD8+ T cells from PBMCs. The receptors here all came from a human donor in good health (CMV status not recorded). Some clones in this sample may be carry-over from other donors' samples.

This clonotype was recorded many times. The V and J genes are TRBV29-1 and TRBJ1-5, with 7 bases fitting TRBD1. V was pared by 5 bases and J by 3 bases, with 10 bases of the junction left unmatched. The germline V gene has CDR1 SQVTM and CDR2 ANQGSEA. This CDR3 comprises 15 residues. The CDR3 is CSVSTGARPNQPQHF. In DNA, the CDR3 is TGCAGCGTTAGTACAGGGGCCCGGCCCAATCAGCCCCAGCATTTT.

This clonotype has a handful of counts. This rearrangement joins TRBV6-2 or TRBV6-3 to TRBJ2-3; the D is unclear. V shed 1 base and J shed 4 bases, with 12 bases lying between them. CDR1 and CDR2 (germline): MNHEY, SVGEGT. The CDR3 covers 15 residues. The CDR3 DNA sequence: TGTGCCAGCAGTTACTTCATCACCACGGCAGATACGCAGTATTTT. Translated, it gives CASSYFITTADTQYF.

This clonotype was seen many times. The V call is TRBV7-8, the J call TRBJ2-2, with 7 bases that match TRBD2. The CDR3 consists of 14 residues. Trimming cost V 7 bases and J 4 bases; bases outside gene matches: 6. The germline V gene encodes CDR1 SGHVS and CDR2 FQNEAQ. The CDR3 loop reads CASIPGRPTGELFF. CDR3 bases: TGTGCCAGCATCCCCGGGAGGCCCACCGGGGAGCTGTTTTTT.

As regards this clonotype: This sequence may be a read error, since a much larger clone differs from it by one base. This sequence joins TRBV7-6 and TRBJ1-3; D ambiguous. V was clipped by 5 bases and J by 0 bases, with 20 bases between them. The CDR3 has 18 residues. The germline CDR1 and CDR2 sequences are SGHVS and FNYEAQ. The chain's CDR3 is CASSHFRYTGGSGNTIYF. The DNA for the CDR3 is TGTGCCAGCAGCCACTTTCGGTATACGGGTGGCTCTGGAAACACCATATATTTT.

This clonotype was found a few times. The DNA of the CDR3 is TGTGCCAGCAGTTTATTACAGGGACTAGCTATCTACAATGAGCAGTTCTTC. Its translation is CASSLLQGLAIYNEQFF. The V gene is TRBV28, the J gene TRBJ2-1; 9 nucleotides match TRBD2. The CDR3 consists of 17 residues. From germline, CDR1 is MDHEN and CDR2 SYDVKM. With V trimmed by 1 base and J by 3 bases, 7 bases remained unmatched.

The chain uses TRBV12-3 or TRBV12-4 and TRBJ1-6; D gene uncertain. This CDR3 comprises 14 residues. V was clipped by 6 bases and J by 4 bases, with 10 bases between them. The CDR3 sequence: CASSLGRYNSPLHF. The CDR3, as DNA: TGTGCCAGCAGCCTCGGTCGTTATAATTCACCCCTCCACTTT.

This clonotype came up many times. The rearrangement joins TRBV7-8 to TRBJ1-6; no definite D call. CDR3 length: 13 amino acids. Germline CDR1 reads SGHVS; CDR2 reads FQNEAQ. Deletions cut 1 base from V and 13 bases from J, with 11 bases between. The CDR3 nucleotides read TGTGCCAGCAGCTTAGGACCCAGTTTGCCCCTCCACTTT. Translated: CASSLGPSLPLHF.

This clonotype was detected ten times or more. The chain carries TRBV12-3 or TRBV12-4 and TRBJ1-4; D gene uncertain. CDR3 length: 15 amino acids. With 5 bases removed from V and 7 bases from J, the gap between germline ends came to 17 bases. In DNA form, the CDR3 reads TGTGCCAGCAGTCCGCGGGCCTTTCGGAGTGAAAAACTGTTTTTT. This translates into CASSPRAFRSEKLFF.

There are many counts of this clonotype. This chain's CDR3 is CASRTYRGPGGTEAFF. CDR3 nucleotides: TGTGCCAGCAGGACTTACAGGGGGCCGGGTGGCACTGAAGCTTTCTTT. V gene TRBV6-2 or TRBV6-3 combines with J gene TRBJ1-1; TRBD1 matches at 9 bases. The germline V gene has CDR1 MNHEY and CDR2 SVGEGT. The CDR3 extends over 16 amino acids. Losses at the gene ends were 6 bases for V and 4 bases for J; bases not matched to a gene: 12.

This clonotype was observed at least ten times. The V and J genes are TRBV14 and TRBJ2-7; the D is unclear. Trimming pared 0 bases from V and 2 bases from J, leaving 14 bases between. CDR1 and CDR2 from the germline V gene are SGHDN and FVKESK. This CDR3 has 16 amino acids. The CDR3 sequence: CASSQDGVWATYEQYF. Written as DNA, the CDR3 is TGTGCCAGCAGCCAAGATGGGGTTTGGGCTACCTACGAGCAGTACTTC.

This clonotype was found many times. V and J are TRBV7-2 and TRBJ2-2, with 7 bases lining up with TRBD1. The CDR3 has 15 amino acids. Germline V gene lookup returns CDR1 SGHTA and CDR2 FQGNSA. The V gene end was trimmed by 5 bases and the J gene end by 6 bases; junction bases not matched to a gene: 9. CDR3 nucleotide sequence: TGTGCCAGCAGCCAGGTTTCAGGGGGATCCGGGGAGCTGTTTTTT. It is translated as CASSQVSGGSGELFF. The full variable domain, in which reference TRBV7-2 and TRBJ2-2 provide the parts outside the CDR3, is GAGVSQSPSNKVTEKGKDVELRCDPISGHTALYWYRQSLGQGLEFLIYFQGNSAPDKSGLPSDRFSAERTGGSVSTLTIQRTQQEDSAVYLCASSQVSGGSGELFFGEGSRLTVL.

The V gene is TRBV28, the J gene TRBJ2-7, with D perhaps being TRBD1 or TRBD2 (5 bases each). The CDR3 extends over 14 amino acids. Trimming took off 3 bases at V and 3 bases at J, with 12 bases between the two ends. CDR1 and CDR2 from the germline V gene are MDHEN and SYDVKM. CDR3 bases: TGTGCCAGCAGTTTCAGGGAGCCCTACTACGAGCAGTACTTC. As protein: CASSFREPYYEQYF.

The rearrangement joins TRBV29-1 to TRBJ1-3; possibly TRBD1 for D (5 bases). The CDR3 runs 14 residues. Germline lookup yields CDR1 SQVTM and CDR2 ANQGSEA. V lost 5 bases and J 10 bases, leaving 21 bases between the germline ends. CDR3 sequence reads: CSVRTTTPGGTIYF. In nucleotides, the CDR3 is TGCAGCGTTAGGACAACAACCCCCGGTGGGACCATATATTTT.

This clonotype was picked up many times. The chain uses TRBV11-2 and TRBJ1-6; D perhaps matches TRBD1 (5 bases). The CDR3 loop spans 16 amino acids. The germline V gene has CDR1 SGHAT and CDR2 FQNNGV. V lost 1 base and J lost 7, with 14 bases in between. The DNA of the CDR3 is TGTGCCAGCAGCTTAGCCTGGGGGGGACGGAATTCACCCCTCCACTTT. Amino acid sequence: CASSLAWGGRNSPLHF.